This TCR beta chain was captured by sequencing in a study of identical twins. This clonotype came up many times. Its antigen is not known. The CDR3 runs to 15 residues. The V and J ends lost 4 bases and 0 bases respectively, with 10 bases between them. From germline, CDR1 is SGHAT and CDR2 FQNNGV. Study findings and constraints: Within cord blood, abundant beta clonotypes carried fewer insertions, but memory repertoires showed no such trend.

MiXCR, applied by TCRdb to the 5' RACE reads, yields one record per CDR3 protein. The table shows 500,000 to 650,000 distinct CDR3 sequences, with under 8.5% occurring only once. With no exceptions, donors were healthy Caucasians. This same sample was also taken into another study, of yellow fever vaccine responses in identical twins. That publication notes: Reported findings indicate that twins' vaccine T cell responses seemed partially convergent, partially personalized.

Sequenced sample: PBMCs. V and J are TRBV11-2 and TRBJ2-1, with D perhaps given as TRBD1 or TRBD2 (5 bases each). This TCR was recovered from a woman between 18 and 29 years old in good health. CDR3 sequence reads: CASSSPGGSYNEQFF. The CDR3, as DNA: TGTGCCAGCAGCTCTCCTGGGGGCTCCTACAATGAGCAGTTCTTC.